A selection of T cell receptor beta chains follows, all from one sample in a study of CD8+CD57+ T cells in acquired aplastic anemia. TCRdb independently ran MiXCR on the reads; one entry per CDR3 protein. The table has around 180,000 distinct CDR3 sequences, just under 65% seen once. Sequenced sample: sorted CD4+, CD8+, or CD8+CD57+ T cells (not recorded which) from PBMCs. These receptors all stem from a human donor in good health. Each CDR3 is given with its conserved first and last residue. A D gene is named only where the DNA matches it firmly. Expanded clones get a size class; other rows say once, few or many, or leave the size out.

j_call clone_size d_call v_call cdr3_aa cdr3_nt
TRBJ1-2 - - TRBV27 CASSPRIRDGYTF TGTGCCAGCAGTCCCAGGATACGCGATGGCTACACCTTC
TRBJ2-5 - - TRBV7-3 CASSFSVQGNRETQYF TGTGCCAGCAGCTTTAGCGTCCAGGGGAACAGAGAGACCCAGTACTTC
TRBJ1-1 - TRBD1 TRBV19 CASSTRQGAEYGAFF TGTGCCAGTAGTACCCGACAGGGAGCTGAGTACGGAGCTTTCTTT
TRBJ1-2 - - TRBV25-1 CASSEPSWPTRGGYTF TGTGCCAGCAGTGAACCGTCGTGGCCCACCCGAGGTGGCTACACCTTC
TRBJ1-1 - - TRBV2 CASLFSMNTEAFF TGTGCCAGCTTATTCTCCATGAACACTGAAGCTTTCTTT
TRBJ1-2 - - TRBV7-9 CASSSLGLDKGYGYTF TGTGCCAGCAGCTCCCTCGGGTTGGACAAAGGCTATGGCTACACCTTC
TRBJ2-2 - TRBD1 TRBV29-1 CSAGTGDDYGELFF TGCAGCGCCGGGACAGGGGATGATTACGGGGAGCTGTTTTTT
TRBJ2-3 - TRBD1 TRBV9 CASSVETSGTALPDTQYF TGTGCCAGCAGCGTAGAAACGAGTGGGACAGCTCTCCCAGATACGCAGTATTTT
TRBJ2-3 - TRBD2 TRBV20-1 CSARTSRNTDTQYF TGCAGTGCCAGGACTAGCCGAAACACAGATACGCAGTATTTT
TRBJ2-1 many TRBD2 TRBV20-1 CSAVSGRMNNEQFF TGCAGTGCTGTTAGCGGGAGGATGAACAATGAGCAGTTCTTC
TRBJ1-1 - TRBD1 TRBV29-1 CSVATGGFNTEAFF TGCAGCGTTGCGACAGGGGGATTTAACACTGAAGCTTTCTTT
TRBJ1-2 few TRBD1 TRBV20-1 CSAQGGVNYGYTF TGCAGTGCTCAGGGGGGGGTAAACTATGGCTACACCTTC
TRBJ2-7 - TRBD1 TRBV7-3 CASSRGTGMIEQYF TGTGCCAGCAGCCGCGGGACAGGGATGATCGAGCAGTACTTC
TRBJ1-6 - - TRBV19 CASSIGAVGNSPLHF TGTGCCAGTAGTATAGGAGCGGTGGGCAATTCACCCCTCCACTTT
TRBJ2-5 few TRBD1 TRBV20-1 CSAPPATGVQETQYF TGCAGTGCTCCCCCGGCCACAGGGGTTCAAGAGACCCAGTACTTC
TRBJ2-1 many TRBD2 TRBV7-8 CASSLTRQGGLAGNEQFF TGTGCCAGCAGCTTAACCCGACAGGGAGGACTAGCGGGGAATGAGCAGTTCTTC
TRBJ1-4 few TRBD1 TRBV7-9 CASSLDGTGGEKLFF TGTGCCAGCAGCTTAGACGGCACAGGGGGGGAAAAACTGTTTTTT
TRBJ2-2 - - TRBV10-3 CAIMDTGELFF TGTGCCATCATGGACACCGGGGAGCTGTTTTTT
TRBJ2-5 - TRBD1 TRBV7-9 CASSFTQGRETQYF TGTGCCAGCAGCTTCACACAGGGGCGAGAGACCCAGTACTTC
TRBJ2-7 - - TRBV6-1 CASSVRTDTYEQYF TGTGCCAGCAGTGTACGGACAGACACCTACGAGCAGTACTTC
TRBJ2-7 - - TRBV7-3 CASSLSGGQKNEQYF TGTGCCAGCAGCTTAAGCGGGGGACAAAAAAACGAGCAGTACTTC
TRBJ2-2 few - TRBV9 CASSPQTVTGELFF TGTGCCAGCAGCCCCCAGACAGTCACCGGGGAGCTGTTTTTT
TRBJ2-1 - TRBD2 TRBV20-1 CSARRGGAYNEQFF TGCAGTGCTAGGCGCGGGGGGGCCTACAATGAGCAGTTCTTC
TRBJ2-5 many TRBD2 TRBV27 CASSPAGDQETQYF TGTGCCAGCAGTCCAGCGGGAGACCAAGAGACCCAGTACTTC
TRBJ1-6 - - TRBV6-2/TRBV6-3 CASSYRGGSYNSPLHF TGTGCCAGCAGTTACCGAGGGGGATCCTATAATTCACCCCTCCACTTT
TRBJ1-2 - - TRBV10-2 CASSAGLVYGYTF TGCGCCAGCAGTGCGGGGCTCGTCTATGGCTACACCTTC
TRBJ2-5 - TRBD2 TRBV24-1 CATSDLLAEEETQYF TGTGCCACCAGTGACCTACTAGCGGAAGAGGAGACCCAGTACTTC
TRBJ2-1 - TRBD2 TRBV2 CASSYSSGRDTEQFF TGTGCCAGCAGTTACTCTAGCGGGAGGGACACGGAGCAGTTCTTC
TRBJ2-7 - - TRBV25-1 CASSVAGGSYEQYF TGTGCCAGCAGTGTGGCGGGCGGCTCCTACGAGCAGTACTTC
TRBJ1-3 - TRBD1 TRBV12-3/TRBV12-4 CASDYRGGNTIYF TGTGCCAGCGATTACAGGGGAGGAAACACCATATATTTT
TRBJ2-7 few - TRBV7-6 CASSLRPPGGTEISYEQYF TGTGCCAGCAGCTTACGTCCCCCAGGAGGGACAGAAATCTCCTACGAGCAGTACTTC
TRBJ2-7 - - TRBV20-1 CSAFGTEFSYEQYF TGCAGTGCTTTCGGGACTGAATTCTCCTACGAGCAGTACTTC
TRBJ2-5 - - TRBV7-9 CASSEQGAETQYF TGTGCCAGCAGTGAACAGGGAGCGGAGACCCAGTACTTC